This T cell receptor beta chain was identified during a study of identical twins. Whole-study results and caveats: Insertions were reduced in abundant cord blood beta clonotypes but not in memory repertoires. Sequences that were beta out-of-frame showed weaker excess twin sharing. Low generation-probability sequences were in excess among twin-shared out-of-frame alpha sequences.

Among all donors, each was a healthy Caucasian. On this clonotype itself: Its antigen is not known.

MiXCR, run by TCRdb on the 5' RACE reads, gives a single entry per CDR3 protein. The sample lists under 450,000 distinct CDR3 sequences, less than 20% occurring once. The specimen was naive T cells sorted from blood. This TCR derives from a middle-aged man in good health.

The DNA of the CDR3 is TGTGCCATCAGTGATAGACTAGCGGGAACGAACACCGGGGAGCTGTTTTTT. Protein sequence: CAISDRLAGTNTGELFF. The chain carries TRBV10-3 and TRBJ2-2, with TRBD2 matching 11 bases. This CDR3 region has 17 residues. Per the germline V gene, CDR1 is ENHRY and CDR2 is SYGVKD. The trim removed 3 bases at V and 0 bases at J, leaving 3 bases unmatched.